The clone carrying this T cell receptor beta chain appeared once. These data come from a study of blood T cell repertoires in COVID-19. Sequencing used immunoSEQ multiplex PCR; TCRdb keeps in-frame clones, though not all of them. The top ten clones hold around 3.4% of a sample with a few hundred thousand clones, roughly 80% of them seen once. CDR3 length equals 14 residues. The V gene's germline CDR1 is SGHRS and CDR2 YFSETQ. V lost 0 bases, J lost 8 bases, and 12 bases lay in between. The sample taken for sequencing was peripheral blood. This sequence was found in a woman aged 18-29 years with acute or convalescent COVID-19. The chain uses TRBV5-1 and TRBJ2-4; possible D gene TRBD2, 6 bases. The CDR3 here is CASSLGGGGDIQYF. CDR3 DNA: TGCGCCAGCAGCTTGGGCGGAGGCGGGGACATTCAGTACTTC.